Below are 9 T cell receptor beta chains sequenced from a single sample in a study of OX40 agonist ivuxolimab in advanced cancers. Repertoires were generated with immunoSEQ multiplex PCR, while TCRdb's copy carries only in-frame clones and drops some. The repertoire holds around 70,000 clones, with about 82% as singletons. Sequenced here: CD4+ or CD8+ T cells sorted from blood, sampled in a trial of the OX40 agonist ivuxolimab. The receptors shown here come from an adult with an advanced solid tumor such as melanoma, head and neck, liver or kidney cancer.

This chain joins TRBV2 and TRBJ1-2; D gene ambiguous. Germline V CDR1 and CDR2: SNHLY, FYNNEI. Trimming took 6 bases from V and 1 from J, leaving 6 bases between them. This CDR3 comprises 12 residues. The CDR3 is CASREDNYGYTF. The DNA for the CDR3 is TGTGCCAGCAGGGAGGATAACTATGGCTACACCTTC.

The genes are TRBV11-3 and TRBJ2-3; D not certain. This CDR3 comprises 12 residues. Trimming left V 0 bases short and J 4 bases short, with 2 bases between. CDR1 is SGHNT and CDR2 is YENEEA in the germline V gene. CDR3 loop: CASSLDSDTQYF. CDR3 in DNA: TGTGCCAGCAGCTTAGATTCAGATACGCAGTATTTT.

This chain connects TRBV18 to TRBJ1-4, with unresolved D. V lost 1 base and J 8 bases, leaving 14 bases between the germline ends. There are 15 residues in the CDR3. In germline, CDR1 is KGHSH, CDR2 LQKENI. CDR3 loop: CASSPHTPPEEKLFF. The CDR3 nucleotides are TGTGCCAGCTCACCACACACTCCTCCTGAAGAAAAACTGTTTTTT.

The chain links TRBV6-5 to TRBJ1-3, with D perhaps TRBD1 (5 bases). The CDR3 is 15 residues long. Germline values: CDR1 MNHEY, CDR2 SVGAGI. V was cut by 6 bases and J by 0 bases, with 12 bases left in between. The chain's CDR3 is CASSKGRSSGNTIYF. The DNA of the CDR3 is TGTGCCAGCAGCAAGGGACGGTCCTCTGGAAACACCATATATTTT.

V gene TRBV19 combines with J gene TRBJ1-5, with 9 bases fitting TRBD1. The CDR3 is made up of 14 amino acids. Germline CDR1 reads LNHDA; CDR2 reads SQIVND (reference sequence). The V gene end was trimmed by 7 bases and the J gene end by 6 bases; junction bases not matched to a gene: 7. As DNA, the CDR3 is TGTGCCAGTACCACTACAGGGGGCGGTCAGCCCCAGCATTTT. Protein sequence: CASTTTGGGQPQHF.

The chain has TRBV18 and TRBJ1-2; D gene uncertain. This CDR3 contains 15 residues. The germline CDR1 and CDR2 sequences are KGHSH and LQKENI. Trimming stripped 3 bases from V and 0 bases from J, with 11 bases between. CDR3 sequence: CASSPNGETNYGYTF. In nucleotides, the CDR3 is TGTGCCAGCTCACCTAATGGGGAGACTAACTATGGCTACACCTTC.

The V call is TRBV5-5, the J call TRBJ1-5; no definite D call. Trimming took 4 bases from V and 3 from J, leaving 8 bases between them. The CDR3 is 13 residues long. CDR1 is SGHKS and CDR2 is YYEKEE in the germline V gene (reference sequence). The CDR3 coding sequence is TGTGCCAGCAGCAGGGCCGACAATCAGCCCCAGCATTTT. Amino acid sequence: CASSRADNQPQHF.

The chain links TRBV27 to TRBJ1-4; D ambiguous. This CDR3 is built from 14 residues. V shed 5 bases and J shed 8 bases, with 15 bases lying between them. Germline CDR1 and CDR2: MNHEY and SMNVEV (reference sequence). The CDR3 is CASSDGSRGEKLFF. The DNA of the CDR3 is TGTGCCAGCAGTGACGGGAGCCGGGGAGAAAAACTGTTTTTT. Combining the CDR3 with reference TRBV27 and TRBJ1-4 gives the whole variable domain EAQVTQNPRYLITVTGKKLTVTCSQNMNHEYMSWYRQDPGLGLRQIYYSMNVEVTDKGDVPEGYKVSRKEKRNFPLILESPSPNQTSLYFCASSDGSRGEKLFFGSGTQLSVL.

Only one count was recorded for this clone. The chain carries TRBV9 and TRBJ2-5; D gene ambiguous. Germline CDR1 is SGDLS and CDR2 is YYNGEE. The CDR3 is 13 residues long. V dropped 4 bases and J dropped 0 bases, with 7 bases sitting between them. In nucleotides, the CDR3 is TGTGCCAGCAGCCCCCTGGACCAAGAGACCCAGTACTTC. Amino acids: CASSPLDQETQYF.